This paragraph covers one TCR beta chain sequence. Produced via immunoSEQ multiplex PCR; TCRdb's table is partial and in-frame only. This table has under 850,000 clones, almost 95% appearing once. The naive CD8 population came from CD45RO-negative cells selected for CCR7, without terminally differentiated effector memory CD45RA+ cells. This record comes from a study of shared clonotypes between healthy human individuals. V shed 2 bases and J shed 0 bases, with 8 bases lying between them. The germline V gene encodes CDR1 MNHEY and CDR2 SMNVEV (reference sequence). This CDR3 is built from 14 residues. Material for sequencing was naive CD8+ T cells sorted from blood. This chain links TRBV27 with TRBJ2-7; D is uncertain. The source of this sequence is a man aged 25 to 45 in good health. The CDR3 nucleotides read TGTGCCAGCAGTTTAAAGGCGACCTCCTACGAGCAGTACTTC. Protein sequence: CASSLKATSYEQYF.